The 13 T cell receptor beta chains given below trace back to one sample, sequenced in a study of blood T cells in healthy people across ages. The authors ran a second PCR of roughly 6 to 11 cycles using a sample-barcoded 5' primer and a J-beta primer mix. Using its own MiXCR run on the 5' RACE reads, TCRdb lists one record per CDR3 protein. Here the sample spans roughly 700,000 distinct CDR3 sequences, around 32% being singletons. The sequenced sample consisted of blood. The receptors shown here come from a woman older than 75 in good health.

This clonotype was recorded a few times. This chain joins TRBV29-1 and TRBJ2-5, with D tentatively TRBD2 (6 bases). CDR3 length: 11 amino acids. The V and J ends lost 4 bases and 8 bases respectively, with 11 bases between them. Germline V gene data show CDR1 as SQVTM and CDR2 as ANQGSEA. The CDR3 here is CSVGDGGTQYF. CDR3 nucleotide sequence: TGCAGCGTTGGGGACGGGGGTACCCAGTACTTC. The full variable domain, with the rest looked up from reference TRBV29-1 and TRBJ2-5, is SAVISQKPSRDICQRGTSLTIQCQVDSQVTMMFWYRQQPGQSLTLIATANQGSEATYESGFVIDKFPISRPNLTFSTLTVSNMSPEDSSIYLCSVGDGGTQYFGPGTRLLVL.

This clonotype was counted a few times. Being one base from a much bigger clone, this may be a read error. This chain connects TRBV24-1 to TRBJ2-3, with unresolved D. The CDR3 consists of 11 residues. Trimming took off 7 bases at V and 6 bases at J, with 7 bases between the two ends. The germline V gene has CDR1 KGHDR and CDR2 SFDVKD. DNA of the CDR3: TGTGCCACCAGAGTCGGGGATACGCAGTATTTT. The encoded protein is CATRVGDTQYF.

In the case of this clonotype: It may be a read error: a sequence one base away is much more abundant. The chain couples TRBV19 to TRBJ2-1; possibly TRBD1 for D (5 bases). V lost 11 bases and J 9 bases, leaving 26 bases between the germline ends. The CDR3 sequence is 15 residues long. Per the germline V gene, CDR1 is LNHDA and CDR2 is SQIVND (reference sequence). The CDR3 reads CAATDSPNGKGEQFF. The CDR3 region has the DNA TGTGCCGCTACAGACAGTCCTAATGGGAAAGGTGAGCAGTTCTTC.

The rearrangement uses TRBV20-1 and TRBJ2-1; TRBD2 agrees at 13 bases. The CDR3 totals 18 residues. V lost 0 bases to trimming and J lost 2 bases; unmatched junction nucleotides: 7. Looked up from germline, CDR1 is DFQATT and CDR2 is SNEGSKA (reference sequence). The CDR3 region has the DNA TGCAGTGCTAGAGATTTGAGACTAGCGGGGGGTACCTACAATGAGCAGTTCTTC. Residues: CSARDLRLAGGTYNEQFF.

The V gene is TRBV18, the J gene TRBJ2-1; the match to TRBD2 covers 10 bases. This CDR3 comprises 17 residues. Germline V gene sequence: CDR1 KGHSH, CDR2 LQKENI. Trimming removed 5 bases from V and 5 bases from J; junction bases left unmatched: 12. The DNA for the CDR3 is TGTGCCAGCTCAGCACTAGCGGGGACCCCTGAGAACAATGAGCAGTTCTTC. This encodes CASSALAGTPENNEQFF.

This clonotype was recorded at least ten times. The CDR3 spells CASTLDAGANYGYTF. In DNA, the CDR3 is TGTGCCAGCACCCTAGACGCAGGCGCCAACTATGGCTACACCTTC. The chain employs TRBV7-9 and TRBJ1-2, with D unresolved. V lost 7 bases, J lost 2 bases, and 17 bases lay in between. This CDR3 is 15 amino acids long. Germline V CDR1 and CDR2: SEHNR, FQNEAQ (reference sequence).

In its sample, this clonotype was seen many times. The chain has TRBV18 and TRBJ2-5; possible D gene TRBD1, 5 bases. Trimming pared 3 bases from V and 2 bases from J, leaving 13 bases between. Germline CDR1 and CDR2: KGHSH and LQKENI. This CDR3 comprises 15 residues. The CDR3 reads CASSPRRVVQETQYF. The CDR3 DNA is TGTGCCAGCTCACCCCGCAGGGTAGTTCAAGAGACCCAGTACTTC.

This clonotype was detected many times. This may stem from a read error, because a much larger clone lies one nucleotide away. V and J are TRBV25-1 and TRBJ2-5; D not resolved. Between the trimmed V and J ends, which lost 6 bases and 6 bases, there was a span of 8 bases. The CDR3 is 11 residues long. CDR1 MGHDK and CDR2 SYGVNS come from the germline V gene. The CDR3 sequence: CASSLRKTQYF. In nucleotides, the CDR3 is TGTGCCAGCAGCCTCCGGAAGACCCAGTACTTC.

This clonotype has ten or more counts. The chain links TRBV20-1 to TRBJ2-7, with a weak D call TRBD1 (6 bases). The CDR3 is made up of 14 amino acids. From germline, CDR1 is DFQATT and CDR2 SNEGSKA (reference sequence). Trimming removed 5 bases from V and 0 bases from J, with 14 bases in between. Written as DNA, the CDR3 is TGCAGTGCTCCGGACAGTACAACCTCCTACGAGCAGTACTTC. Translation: CSAPDSTTSYEQYF.

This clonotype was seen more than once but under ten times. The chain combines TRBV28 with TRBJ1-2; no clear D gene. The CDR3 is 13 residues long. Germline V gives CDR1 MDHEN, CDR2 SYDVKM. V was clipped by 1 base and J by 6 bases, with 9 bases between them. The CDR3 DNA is TGTGCCAGCAGTTTATCCGGGGTCCATGGCTACACCTTC. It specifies CASSLSGVHGYTF.

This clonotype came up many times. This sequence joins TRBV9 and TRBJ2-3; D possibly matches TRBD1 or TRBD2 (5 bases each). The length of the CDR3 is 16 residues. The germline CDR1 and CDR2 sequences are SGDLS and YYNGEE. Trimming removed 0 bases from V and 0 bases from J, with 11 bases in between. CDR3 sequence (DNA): TGTGCCAGCAGCGTAGGGGGGAGTATCAGCACAGATACGCAGTATTTT. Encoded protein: CASSVGGSISTDTQYF.

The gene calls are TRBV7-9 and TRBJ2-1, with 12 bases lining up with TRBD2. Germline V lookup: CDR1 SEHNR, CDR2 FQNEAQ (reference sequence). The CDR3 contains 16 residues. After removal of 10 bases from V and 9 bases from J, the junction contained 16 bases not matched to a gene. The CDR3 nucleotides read TGTGCCATTAAGGGACTAGCGGGCCCCGGGGGTACTGAGCAGTTCTTC. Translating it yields CAIKGLAGPGGTEQFF.

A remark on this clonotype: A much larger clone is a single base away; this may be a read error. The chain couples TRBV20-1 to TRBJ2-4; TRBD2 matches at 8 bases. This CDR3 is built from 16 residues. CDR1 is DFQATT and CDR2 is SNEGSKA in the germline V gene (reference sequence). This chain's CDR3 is CSGSPAGGAFYNEQYF. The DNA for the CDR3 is TGCAGCGGCTCCCCGGCCGGGGGGGCCTTCTACAATGAGCAGTACTTC.